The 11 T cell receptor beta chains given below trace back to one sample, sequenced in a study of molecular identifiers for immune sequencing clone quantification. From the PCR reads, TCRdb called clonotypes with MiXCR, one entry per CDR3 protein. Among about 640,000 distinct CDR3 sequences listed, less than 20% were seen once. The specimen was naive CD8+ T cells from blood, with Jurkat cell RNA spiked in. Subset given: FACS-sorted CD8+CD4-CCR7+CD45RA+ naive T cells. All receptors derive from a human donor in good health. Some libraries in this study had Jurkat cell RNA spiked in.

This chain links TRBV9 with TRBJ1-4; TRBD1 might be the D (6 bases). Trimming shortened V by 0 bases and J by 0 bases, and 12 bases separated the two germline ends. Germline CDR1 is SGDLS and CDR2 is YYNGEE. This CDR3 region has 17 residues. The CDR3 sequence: CASSVGTASATNEKLFF. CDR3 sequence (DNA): TGTGCCAGCAGCGTAGGGACAGCCTCTGCAACTAATGAAAAACTGTTTTTT.

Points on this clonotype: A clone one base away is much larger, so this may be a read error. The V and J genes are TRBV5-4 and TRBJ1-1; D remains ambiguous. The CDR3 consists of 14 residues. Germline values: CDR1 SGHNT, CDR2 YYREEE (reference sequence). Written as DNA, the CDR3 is TGTGCCGGCAGACCCGTGGAGGGCCATCATGAAGCTTTCTTT. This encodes CAGRPVEGHHEAFF.

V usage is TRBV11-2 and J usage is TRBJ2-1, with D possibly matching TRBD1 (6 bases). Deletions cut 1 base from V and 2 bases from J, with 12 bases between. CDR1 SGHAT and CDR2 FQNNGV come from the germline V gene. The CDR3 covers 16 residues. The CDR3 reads CASSLGQGLTYNEQFF. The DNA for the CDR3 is TGTGCCAGCAGCTTAGGTCAGGGGCTTACCTACAATGAGCAGTTCTTC. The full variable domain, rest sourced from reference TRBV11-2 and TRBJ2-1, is EAGVAQSPRYKIIEKRQSVAFWCNPISGHATLYWYQQILGQGPKLLIQFQNNGVVDDSQLPKDRFSAERLKGVDSTLKIQPAKLEDSAVYLCASSLGQGLTYNEQFFGPGTRLTVL.

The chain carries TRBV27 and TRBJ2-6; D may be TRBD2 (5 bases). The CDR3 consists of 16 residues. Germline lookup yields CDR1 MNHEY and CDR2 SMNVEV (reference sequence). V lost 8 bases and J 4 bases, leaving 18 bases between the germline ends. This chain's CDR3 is CASGPVEVGGANVLTF. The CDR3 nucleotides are TGTGCCAGCGGTCCTGTGGAGGTGGGAGGGGCCAACGTCCTGACTTTC.

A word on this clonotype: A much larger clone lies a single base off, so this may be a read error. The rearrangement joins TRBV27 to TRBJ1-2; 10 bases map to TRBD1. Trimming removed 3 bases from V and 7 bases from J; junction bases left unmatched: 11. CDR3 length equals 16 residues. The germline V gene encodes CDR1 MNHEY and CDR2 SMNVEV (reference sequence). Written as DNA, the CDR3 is TGTGCCAGCAGTTTCGACTTGACAGGGGGCATTGTTGGCTACACCTTC. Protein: CASSFDLTGGIVGYTF.

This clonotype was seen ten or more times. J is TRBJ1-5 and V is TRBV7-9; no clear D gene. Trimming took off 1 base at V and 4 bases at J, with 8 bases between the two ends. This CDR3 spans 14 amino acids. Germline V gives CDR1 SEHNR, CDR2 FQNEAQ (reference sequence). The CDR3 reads CASSLDALNQPQHF. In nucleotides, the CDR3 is TGTGCCAGCAGCTTAGATGCCCTAAATCAGCCCCAGCATTTT.

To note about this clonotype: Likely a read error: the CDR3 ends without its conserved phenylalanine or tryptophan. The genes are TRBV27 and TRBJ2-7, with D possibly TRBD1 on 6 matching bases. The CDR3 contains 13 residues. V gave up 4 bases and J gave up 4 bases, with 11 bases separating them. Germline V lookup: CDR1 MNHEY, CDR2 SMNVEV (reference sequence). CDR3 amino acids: CASSSTGFYEQYL. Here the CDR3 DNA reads TGTGCCAGCAGTTCGACAGGTTTTTACGAGCAGTACCTC.

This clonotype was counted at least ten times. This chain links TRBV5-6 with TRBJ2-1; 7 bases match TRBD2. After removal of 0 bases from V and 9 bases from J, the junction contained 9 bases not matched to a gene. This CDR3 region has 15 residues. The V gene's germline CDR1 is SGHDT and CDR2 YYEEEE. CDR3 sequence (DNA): TGTGCCAGCAGCTTGGTCGGACTAGGTCCCGTTGAGCAGTTCTTC. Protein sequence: CASSLVGLGPVEQFF. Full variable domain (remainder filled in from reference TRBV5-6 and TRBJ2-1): DAGVTQSPTHLIKTRGQQVTLRCSPKSGHDTVSWYQQALGQGPQFIFQYYEEEERQRGNFPDRFSGHQFPNYSSELNVNALLLGDSALYLCASSLVGLGPVEQFFGPGTRLTVL.

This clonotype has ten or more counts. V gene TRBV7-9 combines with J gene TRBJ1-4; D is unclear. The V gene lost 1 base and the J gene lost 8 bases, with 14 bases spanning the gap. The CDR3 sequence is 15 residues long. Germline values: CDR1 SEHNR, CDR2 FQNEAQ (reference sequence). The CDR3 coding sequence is TGTGCCAGCAGCTTAGAACGACAAACGAACGAAAAACTGTTTTTT. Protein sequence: CASSLERQTNEKLFF.

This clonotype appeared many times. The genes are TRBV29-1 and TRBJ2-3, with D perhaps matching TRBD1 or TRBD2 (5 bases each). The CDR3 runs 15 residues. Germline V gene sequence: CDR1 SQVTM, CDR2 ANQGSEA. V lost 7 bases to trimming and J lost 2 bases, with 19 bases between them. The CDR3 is CSDWGRPSATDTQYF. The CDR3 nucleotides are TGCAGCGACTGGGGGAGACCGTCCGCCACAGATACGCAGTATTTT.

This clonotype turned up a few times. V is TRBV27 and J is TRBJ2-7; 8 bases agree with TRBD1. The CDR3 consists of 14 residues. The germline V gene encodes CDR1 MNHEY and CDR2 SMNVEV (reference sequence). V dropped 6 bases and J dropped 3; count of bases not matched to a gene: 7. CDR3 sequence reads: CASSWAGGYYEQYF. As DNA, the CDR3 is TGTGCCAGCAGCTGGGCAGGGGGCTACTACGAGCAGTACTTC.